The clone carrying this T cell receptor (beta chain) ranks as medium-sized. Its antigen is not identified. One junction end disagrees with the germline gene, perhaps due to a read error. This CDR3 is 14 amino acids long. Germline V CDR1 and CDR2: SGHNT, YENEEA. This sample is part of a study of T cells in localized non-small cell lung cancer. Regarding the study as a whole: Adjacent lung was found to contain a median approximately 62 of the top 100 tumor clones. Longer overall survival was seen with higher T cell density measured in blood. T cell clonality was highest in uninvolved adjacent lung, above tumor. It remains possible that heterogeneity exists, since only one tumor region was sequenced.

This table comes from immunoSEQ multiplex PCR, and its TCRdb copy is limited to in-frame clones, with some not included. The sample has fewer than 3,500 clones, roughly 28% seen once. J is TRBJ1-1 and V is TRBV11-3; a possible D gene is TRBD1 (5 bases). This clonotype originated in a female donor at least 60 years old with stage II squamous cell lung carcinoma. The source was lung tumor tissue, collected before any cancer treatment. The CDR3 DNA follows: TGTGCTAGCAGCCCAATGGGACCAAACACTGAAGCTTTCTTT. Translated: CASSPMGPNTEAFF.